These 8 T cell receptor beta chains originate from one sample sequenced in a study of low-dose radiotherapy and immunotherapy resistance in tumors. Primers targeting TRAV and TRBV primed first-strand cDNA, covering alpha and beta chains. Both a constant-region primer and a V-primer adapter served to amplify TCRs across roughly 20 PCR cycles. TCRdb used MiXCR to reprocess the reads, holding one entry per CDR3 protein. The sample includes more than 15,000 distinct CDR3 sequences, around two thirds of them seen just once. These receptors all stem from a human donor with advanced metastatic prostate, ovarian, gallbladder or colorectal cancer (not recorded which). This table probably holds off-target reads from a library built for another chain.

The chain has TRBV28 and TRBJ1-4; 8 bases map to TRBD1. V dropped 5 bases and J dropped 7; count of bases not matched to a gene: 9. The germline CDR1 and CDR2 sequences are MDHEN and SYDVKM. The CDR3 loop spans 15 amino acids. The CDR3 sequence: CASSSSGQGLEKLFF. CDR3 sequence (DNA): TGTGCCAGCAGTAGCTCTGGACAGGGCCTTGAAAAACTGTTTTTT.

The CDR3 here is CSVRTGGGTDTQYF. The CDR3 DNA sequence: TGCAGCGTTAGGACAGGGGGCGGCACAGATACGCAGTATTTT. The chain combines TRBV29-1 with TRBJ2-3; 11 bases are a match to TRBD1. The J segment lost 1 base and the V segment lost 5 bases, leaving 2 bases of the junction unmatched. CDR1 and CDR2 (germline): SQVTM, ANQGSEA. The CDR3 totals 14 residues.

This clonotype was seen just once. In DNA, the CDR3 is TGTGCCACCAGTGATAACCGGGACAGGGACAGTCCCTACGAGCAGTACTTC. This translates into CATSDNRDRDSPYEQYF. V and J are TRBV24-1 and TRBJ2-7; 9 nucleotides align to TRBD1. The V gene end was trimmed by 3 bases and the J gene end by 2 bases; junction bases not matched to a gene: 10. This CDR3 comprises 17 residues. CDR1 and CDR2 (germline): KGHDR, SFDVKD.

The CDR3 DNA reads TGTGCCAGCAGCTGGTCGGAGCGGGAGGGGCAGTTCTTC. It is translated as CASSWSEREGQFF. The chain has TRBV12-3 or TRBV12-4 and TRBJ2-1; 10 bases are a match to TRBD2. The V and J ends lost 6 bases and 12 bases, in that order; junction bases with no gene match: 8. The CDR3 runs to 13 residues.

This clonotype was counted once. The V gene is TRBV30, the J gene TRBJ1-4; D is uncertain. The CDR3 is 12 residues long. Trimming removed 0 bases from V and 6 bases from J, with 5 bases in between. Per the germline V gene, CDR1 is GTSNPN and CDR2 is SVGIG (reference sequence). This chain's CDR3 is CAWSVRDEKLFF. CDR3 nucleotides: TGTGCCTGGAGTGTACGGGATGAAAAACTGTTTTTT.

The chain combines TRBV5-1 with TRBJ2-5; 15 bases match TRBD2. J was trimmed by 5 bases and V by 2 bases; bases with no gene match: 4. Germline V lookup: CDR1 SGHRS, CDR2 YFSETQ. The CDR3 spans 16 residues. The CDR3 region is CASSFGLAGGSETQYF. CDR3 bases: TGCGCCAGCAGCTTCGGACTAGCGGGGGGGAGCGAGACCCAGTACTTC. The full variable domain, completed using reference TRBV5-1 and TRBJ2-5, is KAGVTQTPRYLIKTRGQQVTLSCSPISGHRSVSWYQQTPGQGLQFLFEYFSETQRNKGNFPGRFSGRQFSNSRSEMNVSTLELGDSALYLCASSFGLAGGSETQYFGPGTRLLVL.

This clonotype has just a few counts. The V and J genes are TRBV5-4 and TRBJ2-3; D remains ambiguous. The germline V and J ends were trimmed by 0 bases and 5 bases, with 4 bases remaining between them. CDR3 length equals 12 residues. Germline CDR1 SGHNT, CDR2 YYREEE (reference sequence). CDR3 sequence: CASSLDQDTQYF. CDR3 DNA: TGTGCCAGCAGCTTGGACCAAGATACGCAGTATTTT. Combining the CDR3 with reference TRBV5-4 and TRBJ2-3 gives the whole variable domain ETGVTQSPTHLIKTRGQQVTLRCSSQSGHNTVSWYQQALGQGPQFIFQYYREEENGRGNFPPRFSGLQFPNYSSELNVNALELDDSALYLCASSLDQDTQYFGPGTRLTVL.

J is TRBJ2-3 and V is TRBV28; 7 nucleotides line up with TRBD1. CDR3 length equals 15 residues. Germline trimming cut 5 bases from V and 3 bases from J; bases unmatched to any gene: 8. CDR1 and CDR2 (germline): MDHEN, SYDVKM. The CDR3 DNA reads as TGTGCCAGCAGTCACGGGACAGAAAGAACAGATACGCAGTATTTT. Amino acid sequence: CASSHGTERTDTQYF.